The 10 T cell receptor beta chains presented below share a single source sample, sequenced in a study of shared clonotypes between healthy human individuals. Sequenced by immunoSEQ multiplex PCR; TCRdb stores in-frame clones only, minus some. The sample carries approximately 2,200,000 clones, 85% to 95% recorded once. Terminally differentiated effector memory CD45RA+ cells were excluded by CCR7 positive selection of CD45RO-negative cells. The sample comprised naive CD8+ T cells from PBMCs. These receptors were obtained from a man younger than 30 in good health. Some clones in this sample may be carry-over from other donors' samples.

This clone was recorded a few times. The rearrangement joins TRBV7-9 to TRBJ1-4, with 7 bases fitting TRBD1. Germline assignment: CDR1 SEHNR and CDR2 FQNEAQ (reference sequence). Trimming took 6 bases from V and 5 from J; bases not matched to a gene: 6. CDR3 size: 14 residues. CDR3 in amino acids: CASRLPGGNEKLFF. CDR3 DNA sequence: TGTGCCAGCAGACTACCAGGGGGGAATGAAAAACTGTTTTTT.

This chain connects TRBV27 to TRBJ1-1, with D perhaps matching TRBD1 (5 bases). Trimming shortened V by 0 bases and J by 3 bases, and 8 bases separated the two germline ends. From germline, CDR1 is MNHEY and CDR2 SMNVEV (reference sequence). CDR3 length: 14 amino acids. This chain's CDR3 is CASSLSRDYTEAFF. The CDR3 DNA reads as TGTGCCAGCAGTTTATCGAGGGACTACACTGAAGCTTTCTTT.

The chain joins TRBV5-1 to TRBJ2-7; D not resolved. Germline V gives CDR1 SGHRS, CDR2 YFSETQ. Trimming removed 4 bases from V and 5 bases from J, with 19 bases in between. This CDR3 contains 15 residues. The CDR3 is CASSLLGSPGHEQYF. For the CDR3, the DNA is TGCGCCAGCAGCCTACTGGGATCCCCAGGCCACGAGCAGTACTTC.

The chain employs TRBV7-2 and TRBJ1-5; TRBD1 is a possible D gene (6 bases). CDR3 length: 17 amino acids. The germline CDR1 and CDR2 sequences are SGHTA and FQGNSA. V lost 5 bases and J 0 bases, leaving 17 bases between the germline ends. The CDR3, as DNA: TGTGCCAGCAGCACCGATCAGGGGTATTATAGCAATCAGCCCCAGCATTTT. Residues: CASSTDQGYYSNQPQHF. Full variable domain (outside the CDR3, taken from reference TRBV7-2 and TRBJ1-5): GAGVSQSPSNKVTEKGKDVELRCDPISGHTALYWYRQSLGQGLEFLIYFQGNSAPDKSGLPSDRFSAERTGGSVSTLTIQRTQQEDSAVYLCASSTDQGYYSNQPQHFGDGTRLSIL.

This chain uses TRBV28 with TRBJ2-7, with no clear D. The length of the CDR3 is 15 residues. Trimming left V 4 bases short and J 2 bases short, with 15 bases between. CDR1 is MDHEN and CDR2 is SYDVKM in the germline V gene. DNA for the CDR3: TGTGCCAGCAGTTCCCTCCTGCAGGATCCCTACGAGCAGTACTTC. Its translation is CASSSLLQDPYEQYF.

V gene TRBV19 combines with J gene TRBJ1-1; D is possibly TRBD1 (5 bases). Germline V gives CDR1 LNHDA, CDR2 SQIVND (reference sequence). Trimming left V 0 bases short and J 4 bases short, with 12 bases between. CDR3 size: 15 residues. CDR3 in DNA: TGTGCCAGTAGTATAGATCAGGGTGGGGTCACTGAAGCTTTCTTT. Translation gives CASSIDQGGVTEAFF.

The V and J genes are TRBV10-3 and TRBJ2-7, with TRBD1 matching 8 bases. This CDR3 has 15 residues. From germline, CDR1 is ENHRY and CDR2 SYGVKD. V was pared by 6 bases and J by 3 bases, with 10 bases of the junction left unmatched. This CDR3 reads CAIRAGTGTFYEQYF. CDR3 nucleotides: TGTGCCATCAGGGCCGGGACAGGAACGTTCTACGAGCAGTACTTC.

The rearrangement links TRBV11-2 to TRBJ2-5, with D uncertain. V was cut by 1 base and J by 5 bases, with 11 bases left in between. The germline V gene encodes CDR1 SGHAT and CDR2 FQNNGV. This CDR3 has 14 amino acids. This CDR3 reads CASSLAQIGETQYF. The CDR3 bases are TGTGCCAGCAGCTTAGCACAGATCGGGGAGACCCAGTACTTC.

The gene calls are TRBV27 and TRBJ2-7; D is undetermined. Germline values: CDR1 MNHEY, CDR2 SMNVEV (reference sequence). With 9 bases removed from V and 5 bases from J, the gap between germline ends came to 8 bases. The CDR3 is made up of 10 amino acids. The CDR3 bases are TGTGCCAGTGGGCCCCACGAGCAGTACTTC. Its translation: CASGPHEQYF.

The CDR3 loop reads CASSDLWTGNKGYTF. The CDR3 coding sequence is TGTGCCAGCAGTGACTTATGGACAGGGAATAAGGGCTACACCTTC. The chain couples TRBV6-1 to TRBJ1-2; 8 positions agree with TRBD1. V lost 3 bases to trimming and J lost 8 bases; unmatched junction nucleotides: 11. Germline V CDR1 and CDR2: MNHNS, SASEGT. The CDR3 totals 15 residues.